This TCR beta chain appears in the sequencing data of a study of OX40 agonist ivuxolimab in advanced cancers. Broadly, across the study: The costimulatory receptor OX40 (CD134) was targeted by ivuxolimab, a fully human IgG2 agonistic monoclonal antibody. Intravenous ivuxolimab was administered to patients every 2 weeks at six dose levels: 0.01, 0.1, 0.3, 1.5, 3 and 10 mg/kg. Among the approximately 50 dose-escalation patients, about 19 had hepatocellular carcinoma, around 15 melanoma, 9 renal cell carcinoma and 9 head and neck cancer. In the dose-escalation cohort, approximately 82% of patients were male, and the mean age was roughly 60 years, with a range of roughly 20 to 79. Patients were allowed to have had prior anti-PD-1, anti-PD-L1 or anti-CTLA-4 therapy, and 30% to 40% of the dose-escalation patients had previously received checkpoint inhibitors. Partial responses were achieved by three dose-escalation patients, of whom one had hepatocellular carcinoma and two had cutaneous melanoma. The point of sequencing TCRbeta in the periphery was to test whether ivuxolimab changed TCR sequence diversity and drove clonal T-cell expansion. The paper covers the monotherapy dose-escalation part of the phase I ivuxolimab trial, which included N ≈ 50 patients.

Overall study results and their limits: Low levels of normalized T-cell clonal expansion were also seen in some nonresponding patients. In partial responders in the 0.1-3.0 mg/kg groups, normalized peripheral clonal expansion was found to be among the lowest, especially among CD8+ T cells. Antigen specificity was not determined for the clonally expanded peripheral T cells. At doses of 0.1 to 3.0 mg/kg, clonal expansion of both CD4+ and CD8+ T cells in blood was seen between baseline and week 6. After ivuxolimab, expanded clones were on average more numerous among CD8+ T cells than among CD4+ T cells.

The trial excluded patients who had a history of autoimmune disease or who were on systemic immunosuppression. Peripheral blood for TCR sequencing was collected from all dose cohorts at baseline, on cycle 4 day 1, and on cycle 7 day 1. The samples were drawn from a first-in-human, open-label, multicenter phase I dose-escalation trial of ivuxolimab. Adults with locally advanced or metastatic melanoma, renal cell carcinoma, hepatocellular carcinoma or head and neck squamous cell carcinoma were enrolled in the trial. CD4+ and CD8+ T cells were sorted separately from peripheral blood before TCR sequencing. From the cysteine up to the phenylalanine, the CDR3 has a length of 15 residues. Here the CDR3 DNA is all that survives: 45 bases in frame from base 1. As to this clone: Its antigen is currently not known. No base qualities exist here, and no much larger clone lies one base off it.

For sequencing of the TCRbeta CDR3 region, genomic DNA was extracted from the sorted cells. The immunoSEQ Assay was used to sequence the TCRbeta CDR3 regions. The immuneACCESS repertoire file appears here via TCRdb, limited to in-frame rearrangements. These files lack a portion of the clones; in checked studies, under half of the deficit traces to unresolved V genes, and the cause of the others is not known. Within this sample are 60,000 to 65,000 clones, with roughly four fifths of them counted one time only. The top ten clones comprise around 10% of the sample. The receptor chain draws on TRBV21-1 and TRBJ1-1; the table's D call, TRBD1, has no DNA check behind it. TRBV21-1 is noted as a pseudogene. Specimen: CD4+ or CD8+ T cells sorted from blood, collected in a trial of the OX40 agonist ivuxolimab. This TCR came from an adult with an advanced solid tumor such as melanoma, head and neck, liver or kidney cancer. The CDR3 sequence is CASSNGGQGAIRAFF. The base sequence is TGTGCCAGCAGCAACGGGGGACAGGGGGCAATCCGAGCTTTCTTT.